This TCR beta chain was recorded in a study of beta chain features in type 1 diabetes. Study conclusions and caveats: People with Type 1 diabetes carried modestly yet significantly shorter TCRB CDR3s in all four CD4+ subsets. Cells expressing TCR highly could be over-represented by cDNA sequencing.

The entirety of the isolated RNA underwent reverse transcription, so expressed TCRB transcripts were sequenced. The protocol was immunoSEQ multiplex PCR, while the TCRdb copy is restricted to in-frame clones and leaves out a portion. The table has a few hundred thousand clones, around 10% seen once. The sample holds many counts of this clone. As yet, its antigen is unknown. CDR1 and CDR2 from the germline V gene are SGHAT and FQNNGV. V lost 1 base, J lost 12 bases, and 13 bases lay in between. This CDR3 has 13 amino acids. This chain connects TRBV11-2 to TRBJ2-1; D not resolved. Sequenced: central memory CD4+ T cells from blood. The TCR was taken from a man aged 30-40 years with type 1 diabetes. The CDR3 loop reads CASSLGGPRGQFF. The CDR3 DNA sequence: TGTGCCAGCAGCTTAGGTGGCCCCAGAGGGCAGTTCTTC.